The entry below gives a single T cell receptor beta chain sequence along with its context. Through a sample-barcoded 5' primer and a J-beta primer mix, a second PCR was run for 7 to 11 cycles. TCRdb re-analysed the 5' RACE reads in MiXCR, keeping a single row per CDR3 protein. Here the sample spans about 780,000 distinct CDR3 sequences, more than 25% being singletons. This record comes from a study of blood T cells in healthy people across ages. At the level of the study: Template switching caught about one barcoded beta molecule for each two T cells.

V shed 3 bases and J shed 14 bases, with 11 bases lying between them. The length of the CDR3 is 12 residues. In germline, CDR1 is SGHDN, CDR2 FVKESK. These records were also assigned to another study, of T cells of mothers and their children. In that study: Healthy Caucasian mothers, a few in number, and their six children were the donors.

This sequence originates from a boy aged 10-17 years in good health. Sequencing input: blood. This chain connects TRBV14 to TRBJ2-6; maybe TRBD1 (6 bases). The CDR3 DNA sequence: TGTGCCAGCAGCCAGCTGGACAGATTCCTGACTTTC. It encodes CASSQLDRFLTF.